Listed here are 26 T cell receptor beta chains from one sample, sequenced in a study of T cell responses to AZD1222 COVID-19 vaccine. Profiled with immunoSEQ multiplex PCR; TCRdb holds only in-frame clones, not every one. This sample has 90,000 to 150,000 clones, with about 90% found just once. The sample was peripheral blood, taken on day 0 of AZD1222 vaccination. The source is an adult in good health.

The chain links TRBV3-1 (or the pseudogene TRBV3-2) to TRBJ1-6, with 10 nucleotides matching TRBD1. After removal of 6 bases from V and 4 bases from J, the junction contained 3 bases not matched to a gene. Germline CDR1 and CDR2: LGHDT and YNNKEL (reference sequence). The CDR3 runs to 15 residues. CDR3 amino acids: CASSRTGGYNSPLHF. The CDR3 nucleotides read TGTGCCAGCAGTAGGACAGGGGGTTATAATTCACCCCTCCACTTT.

The gene calls are TRBV7-8 and TRBJ1-4; D remains unclear. CDR3 size: 14 residues. The V and J ends lost 5 bases and 5 bases respectively, with 12 bases between them. Germline lookup yields CDR1 SGHVS and CDR2 FQNEAQ. The CDR3, as DNA: TGTGCCAGCAGCATAACGGACGGGAATGAAAAACTGTTTTTT. Translated: CASSITDGNEKLFF.

The chain employs TRBV9 and TRBJ1-4, with D hard to call. V lost 0 bases, J lost 7 bases, and 10 bases lay in between. In germline, CDR1 is SGDLS, CDR2 YYNGEE. The CDR3 extends over 14 amino acids. CDR3 sequence: CASSVGPGLEKLFF. The CDR3 bases are TGTGCCAGCAGCGTAGGGCCCGGGCTTGAAAAACTGTTTTTT.

V gene TRBV20-1 combines with J gene TRBJ1-2; no definite D call. CDR3 length equals 10 residues. Germline-derived CDR1 and CDR2 are DFQATT and SNEGSKA (reference sequence). V lost 6 bases to trimming and J lost 11 bases, with 13 bases between them. The CDR3 DNA reads as TGCAGTGCCCGGACGGAGAAATACACCTTC. It translates to CSARTEKYTF.

The V and J genes are TRBV30 and TRBJ1-2; no clear D gene. Germline-derived CDR1 and CDR2 are GTSNPN and SVGIG (reference sequence). V lost 0 bases to trimming and J lost 6 bases, with 11 bases between them. This CDR3 region has 13 residues. CDR3 DNA: TGTGCCTGGAGTGTAGGTCAGCCTAATGGCTACACCTTC. Translation gives CAWSVGQPNGYTF.

The chain is built from TRBV10-3 and TRBJ1-2, with D possibly TRBD1 on 6 matching bases. Germline V gives CDR1 ENHRY, CDR2 SYGVKD. V was cut by 0 bases and J by 8 bases, with 13 bases left in between. The CDR3 is made up of 14 amino acids. The DNA of the CDR3 is TGTGCCATCAGTGAGTCCCCGGCAGGGGAAGGCTACACCTTC. Protein product: CAISESPAGEGYTF.

CDR3 loop: CSVIVTVQASYGYTF. CDR3 nucleotide sequence: TGCAGCGTAATCGTGACAGTACAAGCCTCATATGGCTACACCTTC. V and J are TRBV29-1 and TRBJ1-2; D may be TRBD1 (5 bases). CDR1 is SQVTM, CDR2 ANQGSEA, per germline. The CDR3 is made up of 15 amino acids. V was pared by 6 bases and J by 5 bases, with 22 bases between.

This clone came up once. V is TRBV6-5 and J is TRBJ1-5; no definite D call. CDR1 and CDR2 (germline): MNHEY, SVGAGI. The CDR3 totals 14 residues. Between the trimmed V and J ends, which lost 7 bases and 0 bases, there was a span of 10 bases. CDR3 nucleotide sequence: TGTGCCAGCACCCCCCGGGATAGCAATCAGCCCCAGCATTTT. This translates into CASTPRDSNQPQHF.

CDR3 DNA: TGTGCCACCAGCAGAGATCCCCGGACGGTCTACAATCAGCCCCAGCATTTT. This translates into CATSRDPRTVYNQPQHF. The chain employs TRBV15 and TRBJ1-5; no clear D. This CDR3 region has 17 residues. Germline CDR1 is LNHNV and CDR2 is YYDKDF (reference sequence). Trimming left V 0 bases short and J 3 bases short, with 15 bases between.

The chain carries TRBV7-3 and TRBJ2-5; D gene unclear. Deletions cut 5 bases from V and 5 bases from J, with 24 bases between. Germline CDR1 is SGHTA and CDR2 is FQGTGA. This CDR3 has 17 residues. CDR3 region: CASSPYPRENPGETQYF. DNA of the CDR3: TGTGCCAGCAGCCCCTACCCTAGGGAAAACCCTGGGGAGACCCAGTACTTC.

The chain has TRBV30 and TRBJ2-3; tentative D call: TRBD1 (5 bases). The CDR3 extends over 19 amino acids. The V gene lost 2 bases and the J gene lost 1 base, with 25 bases spanning the gap. The germline CDR1 and CDR2 sequences are GTSNPN and SVGIG (reference sequence). The CDR3 protein is CAWSFRQSRAGGGTDTQYF. The DNA for the CDR3 is TGTGCCTGGAGTTTTAGACAGTCCAGGGCAGGTGGAGGCACAGATACGCAGTATTTT.

The V call is TRBV3-1 (or the pseudogene TRBV3-2), the J call TRBJ1-5; 11 bases match TRBD1. There are 14 residues in the CDR3. V lost 3 bases to trimming and J lost 6 bases; unmatched junction nucleotides: 1. Per the germline V gene, CDR1 is LGHDT and CDR2 is YNNKEL (reference sequence). CDR3 in DNA: TGTGCCAGCAGCCATGGGACAGGGGGTCAGCCCCAGCATTTT. It translates to CASSHGTGGQPQHF.

The chain recombines TRBV24-1 with TRBJ2-1; tentatively, D is TRBD1 (6 bases). V was cut by 2 bases and J by 10 bases, with 17 bases left in between. The CDR3 spans 15 residues. Germline V gene sequence: CDR1 KGHDR, CDR2 SFDVKD. As DNA, the CDR3 is TGTGCCACCAGTGATTCCTACAACAGGGAAGGGGAGCAGTTCTTC. This translates into CATSDSYNREGEQFF.

V gene TRBV18 combines with J gene TRBJ1-2, with a tentative D call TRBD1 (6 bases). The V gene's germline CDR1 is KGHSH and CDR2 LQKENI. V lost 6 bases to trimming and J lost 6 bases, with 20 bases between them. The length of the CDR3 is 15 residues. As DNA, the CDR3 is TGTGCCAGCTCCCCGCTCAGCAGGGGAACCGATGGCTACACCTTC. Translating it yields CASSPLSRGTDGYTF.

This chain links TRBV9 with TRBJ1-4; D remains unclear. The ends were cut back, 2 bases at V and 5 bases at J, with 7 bases in the middle. Germline V CDR1 and CDR2: SGDLS, YYNGEE. The CDR3 spans 13 residues. The CDR3 region is CASSVGSNEKLFF. The CDR3 DNA reads TGTGCCAGCAGCGTGGGATCGAATGAAAAACTGTTTTTT.

The J gene is TRBJ2-5, the V gene TRBV2; D is ambiguous. V was clipped by 5 bases and J by 1 base, with 2 bases between them. Germline V CDR1 and CDR2: SNHLY, FYNNEI. The length of the CDR3 is 11 residues. The CDR3 sequence is CASSSQETQYF. CDR3 nucleotides: TGTGCCAGCAGTTCCCAAGAGACCCAGTACTTC.

The V call is TRBV19, the J call TRBJ2-1, with TRBD2 matching over 10 bases. This CDR3 comprises 15 residues. CDR1 LNHDA and CDR2 SQIVND come from the germline V gene (reference sequence). Trimming removed 7 bases from V and 8 bases from J; junction bases left unmatched: 11. DNA of the CDR3: TGTGCCAGTACCGGACTAGCGGCCGGGGAGGATGAGCAGTTCTTC. Translating it yields CASTGLAAGEDEQFF.

The chain couples TRBV19 to TRBJ1-2; TRBD1 might be the D (5 bases). CDR3 size: 14 residues. Deletions cut 7 bases from V and 4 bases from J, with 16 bases between. Germline V gene data show CDR1 as LNHDA and CDR2 as SQIVND (reference sequence). CDR3 nucleotide sequence: TGTGCCAGTAAACCCCTCCAGGGTCCCTATGGCTACACCTTC. It encodes CASKPLQGPYGYTF.

The J gene is TRBJ1-1, the V gene TRBV15; D perhaps matches TRBD1 (5 bases). V gave up 3 bases and J gave up 1 base, with 9 bases separating them. The germline V gene has CDR1 LNHNV and CDR2 YYDKDF (reference sequence). This CDR3 spans 14 amino acids. This CDR3 is CATSSPGANTEAFF. CDR3 nucleotide sequence: TGTGCCACCAGCAGTCCCGGGGCGAACACTGAAGCTTTCTTT.

The chain uses TRBV5-1 and TRBJ1-2, with 8 bases identical to TRBD1. CDR3 length: 15 amino acids. J lost 8 bases, V lost 0 bases, and 9 bases had no gene match. Germline V gives CDR1 SGHRS, CDR2 YFSETQ. CDR3 DNA sequence: TGCGCCAGCAGCTTGGATTTAGGACAGGGAAGGGGCTACACCTTC. Translating it yields CASSLDLGQGRGYTF.

The rearrangement joins TRBV11-2 to TRBJ2-7; the match to TRBD2 covers 8 bases. The CDR3 is 16 amino acids. Germline-derived CDR1 and CDR2 are SGHAT and FQNNGV. Trimming cost V 0 bases and J 4 bases; bases outside gene matches: 8. The CDR3 sequence is CASSLEASGFVYEQYF. CDR3 DNA: TGTGCCAGCAGCTTAGAGGCTAGCGGGTTCGTTTACGAGCAGTACTTC. Full variable domain (remainder filled in from reference TRBV11-2 and TRBJ2-7): EAGVAQSPRYKIIEKRQSVAFWCNPISGHATLYWYQQILGQGPKLLIQFQNNGVVDDSQLPKDRFSAERLKGVDSTLKIQPAKLEDSAVYLCASSLEASGFVYEQYFGPGTRLTVT.

The rearrangement links TRBV19 to TRBJ2-3; D is possibly TRBD1 (6 bases). CDR3 length: 16 amino acids. Germline assignment: CDR1 LNHDA and CDR2 SQIVND (reference sequence). The V end was cut by 2 bases, the J end by 2 bases, with 14 bases between. CDR3 protein: CASSIRQASFTDTQYF. Written as DNA, the CDR3 is TGTGCCAGTAGTATAAGACAGGCCTCATTCACAGATACGCAGTATTTT. The full variable domain, with the rest looked up from reference TRBV19 and TRBJ2-3, is DGGITQSPKYLFRKEGQNVTLSCEQNLNHDAMYWYRQDPGQGLRLIYYSQIVNDFQKGDIAEGYSVSREKKESFPLTVTSAQKNPTAFYLCASSIRQASFTDTQYFGPGTRLTVL.

The chain is built from TRBV27 and TRBJ1-2; D call uncertain. CDR1 MNHEY and CDR2 SMNVEV come from the germline V gene (reference sequence). CDR3 size: 14 residues. V was clipped by 3 bases and J by 2 bases, with 10 bases between them. The CDR3 DNA follows: TGTGCCAGCAGTTTTCAGGTCGGAAACTATGGCTACACCTTC. It codes for CASSFQVGNYGYTF.

This clone was observed a few times. CDR3 protein: CASSPKASHTDTQYF. The CDR3 DNA reads as TGTGCCAGCTCACCAAAGGCATCGCACACAGATACGCAGTATTTT. The J gene is TRBJ2-3, the V gene TRBV18; no clear D. This CDR3 is built from 15 residues. Trimming removed 2 bases from V and 2 bases from J, with 11 bases in between. CDR1 is KGHSH and CDR2 is LQKENI in the germline V gene.

The chain uses TRBV7-8 and TRBJ1-2, with D possibly TRBD1 on 6 matching bases. Germline assignment: CDR1 SGHVS and CDR2 FQNEAQ. The V gene lost 3 bases and the J gene lost 4 bases, with 9 bases spanning the gap. The CDR3 totals 13 residues. CDR3 coding DNA: TGTGCCAGCAGCTTGGGGGGCGGCTATGGCTACACCTTC. Protein: CASSLGGGYGYTF.

This sequence joins TRBV27 and TRBJ1-4; no reliable D call. The CDR3 extends over 16 amino acids. The V and J ends lost 6 bases and 8 bases respectively, with 22 bases between them. In germline, CDR1 is MNHEY, CDR2 SMNVEV (reference sequence). DNA of the CDR3: TGTGCCAGCAGAAGGCTTTCGGCGCCTATAGGGGAAAAACTGTTTTTT. This translates into CASRRLSAPIGEKLFF.